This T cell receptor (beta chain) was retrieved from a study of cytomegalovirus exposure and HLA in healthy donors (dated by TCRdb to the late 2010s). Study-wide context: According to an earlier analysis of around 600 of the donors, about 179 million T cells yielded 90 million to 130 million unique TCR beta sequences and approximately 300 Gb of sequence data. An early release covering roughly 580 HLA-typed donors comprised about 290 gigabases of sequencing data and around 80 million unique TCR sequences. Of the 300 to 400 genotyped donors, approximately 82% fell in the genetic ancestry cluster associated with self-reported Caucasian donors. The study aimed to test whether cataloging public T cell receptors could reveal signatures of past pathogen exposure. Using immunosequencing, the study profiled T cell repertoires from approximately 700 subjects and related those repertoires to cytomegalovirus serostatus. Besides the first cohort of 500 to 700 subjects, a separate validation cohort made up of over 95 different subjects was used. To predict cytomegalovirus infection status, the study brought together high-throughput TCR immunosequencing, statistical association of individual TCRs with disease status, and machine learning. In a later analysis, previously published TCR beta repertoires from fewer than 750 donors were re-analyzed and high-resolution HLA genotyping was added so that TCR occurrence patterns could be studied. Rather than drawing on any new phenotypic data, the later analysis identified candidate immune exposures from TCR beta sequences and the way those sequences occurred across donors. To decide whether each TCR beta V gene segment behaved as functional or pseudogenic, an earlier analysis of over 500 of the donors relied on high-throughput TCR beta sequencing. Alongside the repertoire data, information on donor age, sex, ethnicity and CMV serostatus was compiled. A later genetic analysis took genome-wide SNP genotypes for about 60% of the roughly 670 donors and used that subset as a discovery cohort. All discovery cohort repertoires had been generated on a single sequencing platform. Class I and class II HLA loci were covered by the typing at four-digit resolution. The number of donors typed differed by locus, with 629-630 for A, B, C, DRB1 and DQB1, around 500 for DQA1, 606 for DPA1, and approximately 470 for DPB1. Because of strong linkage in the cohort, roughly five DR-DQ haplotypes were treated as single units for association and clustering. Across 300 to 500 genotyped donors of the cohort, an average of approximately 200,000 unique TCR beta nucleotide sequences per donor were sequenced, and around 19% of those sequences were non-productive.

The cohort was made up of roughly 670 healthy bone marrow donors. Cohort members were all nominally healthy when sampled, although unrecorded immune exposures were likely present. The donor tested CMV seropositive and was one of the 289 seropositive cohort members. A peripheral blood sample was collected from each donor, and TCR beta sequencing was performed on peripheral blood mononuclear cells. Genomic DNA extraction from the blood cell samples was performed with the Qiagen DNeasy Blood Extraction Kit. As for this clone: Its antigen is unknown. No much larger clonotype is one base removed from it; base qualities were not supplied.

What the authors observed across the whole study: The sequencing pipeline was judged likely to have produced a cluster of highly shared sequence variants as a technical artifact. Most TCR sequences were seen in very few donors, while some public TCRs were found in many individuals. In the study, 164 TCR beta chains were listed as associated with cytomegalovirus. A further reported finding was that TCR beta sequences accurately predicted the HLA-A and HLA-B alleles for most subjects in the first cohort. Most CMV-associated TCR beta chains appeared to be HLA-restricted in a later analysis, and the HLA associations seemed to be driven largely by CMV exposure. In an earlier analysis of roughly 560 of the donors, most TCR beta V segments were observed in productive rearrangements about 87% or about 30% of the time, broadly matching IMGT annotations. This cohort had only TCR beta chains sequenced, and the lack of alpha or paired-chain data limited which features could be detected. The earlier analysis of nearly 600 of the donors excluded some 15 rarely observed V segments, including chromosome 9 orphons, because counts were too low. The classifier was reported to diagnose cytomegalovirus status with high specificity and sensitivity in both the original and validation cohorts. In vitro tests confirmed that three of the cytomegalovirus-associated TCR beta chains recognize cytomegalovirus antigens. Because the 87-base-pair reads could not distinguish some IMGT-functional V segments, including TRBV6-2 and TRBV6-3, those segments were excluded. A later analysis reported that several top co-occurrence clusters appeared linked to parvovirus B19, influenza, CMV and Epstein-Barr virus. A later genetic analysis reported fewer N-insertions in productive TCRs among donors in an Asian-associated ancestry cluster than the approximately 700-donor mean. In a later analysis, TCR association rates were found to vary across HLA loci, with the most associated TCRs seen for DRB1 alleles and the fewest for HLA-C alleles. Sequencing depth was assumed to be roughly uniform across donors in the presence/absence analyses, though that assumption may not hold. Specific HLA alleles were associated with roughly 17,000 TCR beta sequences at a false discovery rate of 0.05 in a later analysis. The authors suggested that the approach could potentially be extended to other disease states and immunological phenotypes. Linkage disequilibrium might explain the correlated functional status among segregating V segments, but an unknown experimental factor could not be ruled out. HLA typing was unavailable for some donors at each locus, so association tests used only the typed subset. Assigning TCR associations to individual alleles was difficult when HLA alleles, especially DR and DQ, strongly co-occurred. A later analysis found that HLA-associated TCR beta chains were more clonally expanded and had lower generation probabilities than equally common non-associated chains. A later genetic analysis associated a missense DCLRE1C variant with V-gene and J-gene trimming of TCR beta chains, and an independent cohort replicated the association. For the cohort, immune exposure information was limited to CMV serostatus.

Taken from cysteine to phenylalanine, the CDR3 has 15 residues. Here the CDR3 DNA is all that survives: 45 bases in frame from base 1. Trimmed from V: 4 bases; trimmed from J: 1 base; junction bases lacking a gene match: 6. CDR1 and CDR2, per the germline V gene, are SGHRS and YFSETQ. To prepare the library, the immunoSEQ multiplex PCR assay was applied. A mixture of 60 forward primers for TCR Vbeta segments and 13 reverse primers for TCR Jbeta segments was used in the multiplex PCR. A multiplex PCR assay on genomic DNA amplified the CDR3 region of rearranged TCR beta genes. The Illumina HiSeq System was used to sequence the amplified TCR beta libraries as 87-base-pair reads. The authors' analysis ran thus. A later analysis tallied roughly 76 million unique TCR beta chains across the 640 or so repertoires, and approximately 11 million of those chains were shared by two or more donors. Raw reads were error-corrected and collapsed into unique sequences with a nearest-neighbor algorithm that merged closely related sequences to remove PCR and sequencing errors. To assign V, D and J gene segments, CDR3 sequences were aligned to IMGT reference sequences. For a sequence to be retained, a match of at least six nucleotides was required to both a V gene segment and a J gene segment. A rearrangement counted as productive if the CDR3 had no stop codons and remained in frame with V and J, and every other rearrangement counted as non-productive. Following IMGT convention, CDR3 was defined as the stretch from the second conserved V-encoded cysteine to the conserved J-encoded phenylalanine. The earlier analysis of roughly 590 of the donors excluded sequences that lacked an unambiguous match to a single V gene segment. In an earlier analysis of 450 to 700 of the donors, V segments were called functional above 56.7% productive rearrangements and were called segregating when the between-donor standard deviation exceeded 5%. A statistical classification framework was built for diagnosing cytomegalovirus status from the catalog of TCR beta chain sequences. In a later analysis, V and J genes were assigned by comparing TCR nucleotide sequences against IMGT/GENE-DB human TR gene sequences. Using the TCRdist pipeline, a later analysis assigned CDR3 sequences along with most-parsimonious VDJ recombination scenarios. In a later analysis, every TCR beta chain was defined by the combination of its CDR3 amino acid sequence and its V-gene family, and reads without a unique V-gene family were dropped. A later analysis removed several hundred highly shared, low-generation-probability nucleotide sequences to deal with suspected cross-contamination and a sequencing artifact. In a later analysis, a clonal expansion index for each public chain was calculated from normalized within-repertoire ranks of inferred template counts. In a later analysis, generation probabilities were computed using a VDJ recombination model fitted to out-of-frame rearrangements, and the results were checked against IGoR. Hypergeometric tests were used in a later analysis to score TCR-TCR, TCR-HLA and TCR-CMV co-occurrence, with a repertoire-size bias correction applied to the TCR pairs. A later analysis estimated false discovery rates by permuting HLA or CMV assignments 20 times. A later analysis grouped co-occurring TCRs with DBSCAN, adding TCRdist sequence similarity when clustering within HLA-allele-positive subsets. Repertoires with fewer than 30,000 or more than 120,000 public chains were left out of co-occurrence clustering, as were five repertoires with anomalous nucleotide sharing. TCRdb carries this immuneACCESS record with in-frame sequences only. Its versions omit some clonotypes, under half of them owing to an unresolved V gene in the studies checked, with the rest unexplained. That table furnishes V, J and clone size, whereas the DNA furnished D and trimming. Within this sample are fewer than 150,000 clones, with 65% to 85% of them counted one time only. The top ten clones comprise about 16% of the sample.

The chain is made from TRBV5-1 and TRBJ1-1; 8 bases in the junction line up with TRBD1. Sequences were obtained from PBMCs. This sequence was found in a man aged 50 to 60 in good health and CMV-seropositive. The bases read TGCGCCAGCAGCGGACAGGGCCCAGAGAACACTGAAGCTTTCTTT. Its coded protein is CASSGQGPENTEAFF.